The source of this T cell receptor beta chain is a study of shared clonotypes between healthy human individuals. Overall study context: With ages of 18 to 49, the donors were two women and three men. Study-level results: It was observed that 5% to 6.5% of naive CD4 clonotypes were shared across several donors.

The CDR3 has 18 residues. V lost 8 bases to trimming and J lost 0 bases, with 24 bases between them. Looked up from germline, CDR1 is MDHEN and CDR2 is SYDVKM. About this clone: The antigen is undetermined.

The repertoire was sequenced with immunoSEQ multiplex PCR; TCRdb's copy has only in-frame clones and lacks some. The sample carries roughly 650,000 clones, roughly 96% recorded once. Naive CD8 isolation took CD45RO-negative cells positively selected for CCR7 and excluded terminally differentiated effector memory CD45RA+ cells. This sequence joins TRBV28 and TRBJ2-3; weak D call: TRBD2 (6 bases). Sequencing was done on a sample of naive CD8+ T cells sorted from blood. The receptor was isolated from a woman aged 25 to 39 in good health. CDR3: CASRTSPGTGGSTDTQYF. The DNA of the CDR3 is TGTGCCAGCCGAACCTCTCCCGGGACTGGGGGGAGCACAGATACGCAGTATTTT.